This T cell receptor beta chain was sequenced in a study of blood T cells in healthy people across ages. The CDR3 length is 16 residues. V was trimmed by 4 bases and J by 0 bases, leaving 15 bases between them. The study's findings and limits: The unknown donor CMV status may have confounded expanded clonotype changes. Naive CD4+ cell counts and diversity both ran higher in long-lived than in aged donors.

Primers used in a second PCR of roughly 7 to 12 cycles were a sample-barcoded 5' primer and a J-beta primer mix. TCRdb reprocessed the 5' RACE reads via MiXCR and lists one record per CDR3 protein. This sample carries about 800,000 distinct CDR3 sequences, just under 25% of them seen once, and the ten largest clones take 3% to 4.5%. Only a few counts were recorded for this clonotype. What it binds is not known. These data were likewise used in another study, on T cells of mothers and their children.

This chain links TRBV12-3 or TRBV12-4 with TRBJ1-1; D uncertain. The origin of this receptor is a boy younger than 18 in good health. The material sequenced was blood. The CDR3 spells CASSSRPFGMNTEAFF. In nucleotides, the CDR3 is TGTGCCAGCAGTTCCCGCCCGTTTGGGATGAACACTGAAGCTTTCTTT.